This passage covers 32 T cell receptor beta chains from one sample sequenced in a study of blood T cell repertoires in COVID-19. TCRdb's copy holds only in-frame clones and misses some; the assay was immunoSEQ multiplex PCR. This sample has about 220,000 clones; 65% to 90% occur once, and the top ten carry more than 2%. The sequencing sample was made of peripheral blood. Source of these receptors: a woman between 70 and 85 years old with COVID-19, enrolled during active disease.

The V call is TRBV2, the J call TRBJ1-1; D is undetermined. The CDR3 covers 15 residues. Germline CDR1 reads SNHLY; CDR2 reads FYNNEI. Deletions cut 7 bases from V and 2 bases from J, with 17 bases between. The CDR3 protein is CASNTGLAPNTEAFF. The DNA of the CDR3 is TGTGCCAGCAATACGGGTTTAGCTCCAAACACTGAAGCTTTCTTT.

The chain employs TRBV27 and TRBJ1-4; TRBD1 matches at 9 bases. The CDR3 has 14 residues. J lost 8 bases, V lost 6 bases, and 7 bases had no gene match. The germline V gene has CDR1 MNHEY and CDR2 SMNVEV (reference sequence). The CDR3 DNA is TGTGCCAGCAGCTACAGGGGGCTTGGGGAAAAACTGTTTTTT. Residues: CASSYRGLGEKLFF.

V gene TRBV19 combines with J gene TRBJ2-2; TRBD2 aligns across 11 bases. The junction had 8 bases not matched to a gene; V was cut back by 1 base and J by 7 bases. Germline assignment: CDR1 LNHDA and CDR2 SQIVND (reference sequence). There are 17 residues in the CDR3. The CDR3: CASSIGRLAGRHGELFF. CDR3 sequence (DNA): TGTGCCAGTAGTATAGGTAGACTAGCGGGACGCCACGGGGAGCTGTTTTTT.

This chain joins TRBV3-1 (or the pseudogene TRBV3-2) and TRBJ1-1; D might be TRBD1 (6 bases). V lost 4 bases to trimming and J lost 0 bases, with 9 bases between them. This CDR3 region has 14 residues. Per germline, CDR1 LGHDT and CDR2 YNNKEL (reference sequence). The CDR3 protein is CASSPRGMNTEAFF. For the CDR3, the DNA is TGTGCCAGCAGCCCTAGGGGGATGAACACTGAAGCTTTCTTT.

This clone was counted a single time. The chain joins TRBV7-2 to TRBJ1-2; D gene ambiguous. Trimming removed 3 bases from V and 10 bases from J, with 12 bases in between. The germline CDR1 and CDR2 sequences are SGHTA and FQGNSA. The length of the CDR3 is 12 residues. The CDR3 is CASSLEDIDYTF. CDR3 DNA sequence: TGTGCCAGCAGCTTGGAAGACATAGACTACACCTTC. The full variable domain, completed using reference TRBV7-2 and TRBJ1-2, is GAGVSQSPSNKVTEKGKDVELRCDPISGHTALYWYRQSLGQGLEFLIYFQGNSAPDKSGLPSDRFSAERTGGSVSTLTIQRTQQEDSAVYLCASSLEDIDYTFGSGTRLTVV.

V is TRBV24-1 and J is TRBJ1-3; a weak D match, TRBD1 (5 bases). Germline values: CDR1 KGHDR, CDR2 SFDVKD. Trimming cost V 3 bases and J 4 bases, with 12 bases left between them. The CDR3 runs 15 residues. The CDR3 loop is CATSDGARPGNTIYF. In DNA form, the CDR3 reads TGTGCCACCAGTGATGGGGCCAGGCCCGGAAACACCATATATTTT.

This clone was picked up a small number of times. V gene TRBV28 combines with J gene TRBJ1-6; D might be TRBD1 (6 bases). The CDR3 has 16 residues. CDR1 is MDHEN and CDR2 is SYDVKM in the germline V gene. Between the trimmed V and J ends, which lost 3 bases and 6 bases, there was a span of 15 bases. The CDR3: CASSFSYGQSNSPLHF. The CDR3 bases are TGTGCCAGCAGTTTTTCATACGGACAGTCTAATTCACCCCTCCACTTT.

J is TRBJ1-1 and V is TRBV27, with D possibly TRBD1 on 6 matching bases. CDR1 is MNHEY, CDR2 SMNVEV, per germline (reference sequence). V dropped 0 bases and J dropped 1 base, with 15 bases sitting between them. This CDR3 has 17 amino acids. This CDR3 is CASSLSTSGEGNTEAFF. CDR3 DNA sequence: TGTGCCAGCAGTTTATCGACTTCAGGGGAGGGGAACACTGAAGCTTTCTTT.

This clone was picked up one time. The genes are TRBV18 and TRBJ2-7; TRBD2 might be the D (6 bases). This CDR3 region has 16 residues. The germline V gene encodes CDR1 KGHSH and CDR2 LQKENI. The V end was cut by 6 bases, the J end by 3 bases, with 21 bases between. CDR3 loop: CASSILPGLRSYEQYF. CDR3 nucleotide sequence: TGTGCCAGCTCCATACTGCCGGGACTTCGAAGCTACGAGCAGTACTTC.

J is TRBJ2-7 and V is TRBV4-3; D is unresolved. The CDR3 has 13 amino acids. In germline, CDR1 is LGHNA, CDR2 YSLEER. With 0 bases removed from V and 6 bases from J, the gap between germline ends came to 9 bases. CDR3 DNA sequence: TGCGCCAGCAGCCAAGATACGAGGTTCGAGCAGTACTTC. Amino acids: CASSQDTRFEQYF.

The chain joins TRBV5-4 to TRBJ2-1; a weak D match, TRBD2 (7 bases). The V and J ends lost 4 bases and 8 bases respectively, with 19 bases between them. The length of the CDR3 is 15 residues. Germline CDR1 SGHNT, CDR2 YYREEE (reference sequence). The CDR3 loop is CASSRVGGGSDEQFF. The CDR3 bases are TGTGCCAGCAGCCGCGTGGGAGGGGGGTCGGATGAGCAGTTCTTC.

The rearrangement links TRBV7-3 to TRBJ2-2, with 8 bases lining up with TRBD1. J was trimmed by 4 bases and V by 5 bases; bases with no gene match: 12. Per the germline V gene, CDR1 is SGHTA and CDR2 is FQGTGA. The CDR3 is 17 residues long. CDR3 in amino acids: CASSPRTGQGGTGELFF. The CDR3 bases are TGTGCCAGCAGCCCCCGGACAGGGCAAGGGGGCACCGGGGAGCTGTTTTTT.

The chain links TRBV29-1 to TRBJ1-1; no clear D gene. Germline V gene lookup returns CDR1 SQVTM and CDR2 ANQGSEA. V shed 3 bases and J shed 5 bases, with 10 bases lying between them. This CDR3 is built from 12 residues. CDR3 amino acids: CSVDAGRTEAFF. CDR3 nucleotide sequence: TGCAGCGTTGACGCAGGAAGGACTGAAGCTTTCTTT.

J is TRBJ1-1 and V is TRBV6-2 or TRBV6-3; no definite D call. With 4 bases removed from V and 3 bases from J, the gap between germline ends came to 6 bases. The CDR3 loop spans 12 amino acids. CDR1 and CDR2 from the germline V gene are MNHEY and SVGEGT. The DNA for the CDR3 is TGTGCCAGCAGTTCCACGGACACTGAAGCTTTCTTT. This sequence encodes CASSSTDTEAFF.

As DNA, the CDR3 is TGTGCCAGCAGTGACGCCGGGACAGGGAAAAACTATGGCTACACCTTC. This gives the protein CASSDAGTGKNYGYTF. The V gene is TRBV6-1, the J gene TRBJ1-2; 9 bases match TRBD1. CDR1 and CDR2 from the germline V gene are MNHNS and SASEGT. V was clipped by 3 bases and J by 2 bases; unmatched bases: 7. CDR3 length: 16 amino acids.

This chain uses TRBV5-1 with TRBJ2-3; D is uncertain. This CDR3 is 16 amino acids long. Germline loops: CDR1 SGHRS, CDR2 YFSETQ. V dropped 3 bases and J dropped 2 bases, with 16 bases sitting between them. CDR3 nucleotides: TGCGCCAGCAGCTACGTCGGTGTTAGTTTCACAGATACGCAGTATTTT. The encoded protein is CASSYVGVSFTDTQYF.

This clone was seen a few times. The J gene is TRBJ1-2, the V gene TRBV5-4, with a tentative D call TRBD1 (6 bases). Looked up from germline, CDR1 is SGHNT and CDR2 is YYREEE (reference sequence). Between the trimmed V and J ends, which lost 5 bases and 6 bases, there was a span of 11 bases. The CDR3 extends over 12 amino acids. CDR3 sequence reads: CASSWNRDGYTF. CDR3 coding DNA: TGTGCCAGCAGTTGGAACAGGGATGGCTACACCTTC.

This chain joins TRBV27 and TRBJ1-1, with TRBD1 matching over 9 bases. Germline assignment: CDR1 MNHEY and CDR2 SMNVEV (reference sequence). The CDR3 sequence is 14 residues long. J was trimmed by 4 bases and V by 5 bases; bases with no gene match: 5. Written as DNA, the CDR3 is TGTGCCAGCAGTAATACAGGGGGCCTCACTGAAGCTTTCTTT. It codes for CASSNTGGLTEAFF.

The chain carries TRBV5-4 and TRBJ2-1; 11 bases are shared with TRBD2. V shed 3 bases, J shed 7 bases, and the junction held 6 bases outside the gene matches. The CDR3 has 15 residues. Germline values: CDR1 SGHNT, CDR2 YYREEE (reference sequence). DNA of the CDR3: TGTGCCAGCAGCTCCCTAGCGGGGGGCTGGAATGAGCAGTTCTTC. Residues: CASSSLAGGWNEQFF.

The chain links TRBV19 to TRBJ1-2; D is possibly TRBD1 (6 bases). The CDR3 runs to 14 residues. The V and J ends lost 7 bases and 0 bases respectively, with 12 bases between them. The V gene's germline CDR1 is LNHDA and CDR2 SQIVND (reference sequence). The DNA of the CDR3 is TGTGCCAGTAAGACAGGAGTAGCTAACTATGGCTACACCTTC. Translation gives CASKTGVANYGYTF.

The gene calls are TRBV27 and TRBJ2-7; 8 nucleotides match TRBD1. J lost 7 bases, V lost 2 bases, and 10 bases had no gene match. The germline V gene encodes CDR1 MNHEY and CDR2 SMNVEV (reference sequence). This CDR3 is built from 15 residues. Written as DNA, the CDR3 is TGTGCCAGCAGTTTACTACGTCAGGGGGCTCGGGAGCAGTACTTC. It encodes CASSLLRQGAREQYF.

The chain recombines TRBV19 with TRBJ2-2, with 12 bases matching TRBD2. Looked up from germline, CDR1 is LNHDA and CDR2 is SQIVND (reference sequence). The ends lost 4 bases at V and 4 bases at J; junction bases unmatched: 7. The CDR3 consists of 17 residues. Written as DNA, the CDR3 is TGTGCCAGTAGTACCGGACTAGCGGGAATATTCACCGGGGAGCTGTTTTTT. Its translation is CASSTGLAGIFTGELFF.

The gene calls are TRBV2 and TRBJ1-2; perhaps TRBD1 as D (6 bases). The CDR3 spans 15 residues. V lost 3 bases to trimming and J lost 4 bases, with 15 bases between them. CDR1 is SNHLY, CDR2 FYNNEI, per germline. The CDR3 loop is CASSDQWGRGYGYTF. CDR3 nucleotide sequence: TGTGCCAGCAGTGATCAATGGGGGCGAGGCTATGGCTACACCTTC.

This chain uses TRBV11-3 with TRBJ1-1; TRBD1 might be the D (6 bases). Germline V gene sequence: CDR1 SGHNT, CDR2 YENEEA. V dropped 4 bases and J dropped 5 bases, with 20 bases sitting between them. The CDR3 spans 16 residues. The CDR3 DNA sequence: TGTGCCAGCAGCTCCCGCCAGACTAGGGGGGGGACTGAAGCTTTCTTT. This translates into CASSSRQTRGGTEAFF.

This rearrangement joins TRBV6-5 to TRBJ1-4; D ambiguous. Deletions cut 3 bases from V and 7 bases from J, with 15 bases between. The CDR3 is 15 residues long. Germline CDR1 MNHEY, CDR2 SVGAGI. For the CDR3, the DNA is TGTGCCAGCAGTTATACTACGGGGAACCCTGAAAAACTGTTTTTT. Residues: CASSYTTGNPEKLFF.

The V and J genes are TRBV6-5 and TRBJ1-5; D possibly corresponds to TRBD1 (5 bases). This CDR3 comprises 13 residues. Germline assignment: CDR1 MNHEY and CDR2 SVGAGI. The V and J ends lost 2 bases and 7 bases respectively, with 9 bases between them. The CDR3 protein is CASSYGAAQPQHF. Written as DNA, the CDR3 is TGTGCCAGCAGTTACGGGGCGGCCCAGCCCCAGCATTTT.

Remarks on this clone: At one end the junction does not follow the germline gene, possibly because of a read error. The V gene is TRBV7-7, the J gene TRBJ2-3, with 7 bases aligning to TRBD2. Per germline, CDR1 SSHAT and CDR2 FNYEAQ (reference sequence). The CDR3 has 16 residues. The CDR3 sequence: CASSEAGLPGADTQYF. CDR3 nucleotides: TGTGCTAGCAGCGAAGCGGGATTACCGGGGGCAGATACGCAGTATTTT.

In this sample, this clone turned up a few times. The CDR3 loop reads CASSQDGRGQGLNQPQHF. The DNA for the CDR3 is TGCGCCAGCAGCCAAGATGGGCGCGGACAGGGCCTCAATCAGCCCCAGCATTTT. V and J are TRBV4-1 and TRBJ1-5; 8 nucleotides align to TRBD1. Trimming removed 0 bases from V and 3 bases from J; junction bases left unmatched: 10. This CDR3 region has 18 residues. Germline V gives CDR1 MGHRA, CDR2 YSYEKL.

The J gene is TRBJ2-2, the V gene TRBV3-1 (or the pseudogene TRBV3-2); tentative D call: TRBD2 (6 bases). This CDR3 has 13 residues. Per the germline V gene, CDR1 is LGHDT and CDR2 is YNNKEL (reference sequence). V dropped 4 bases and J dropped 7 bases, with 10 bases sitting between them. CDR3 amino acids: CASSPGTYGELFF. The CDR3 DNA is TGTGCCAGCAGCCCCGGGACTTACGGGGAGCTGTTTTTT.

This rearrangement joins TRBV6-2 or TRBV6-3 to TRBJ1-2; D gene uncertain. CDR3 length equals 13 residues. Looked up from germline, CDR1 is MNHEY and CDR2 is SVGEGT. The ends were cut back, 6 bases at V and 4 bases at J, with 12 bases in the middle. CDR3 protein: CASSREPLYGYTF. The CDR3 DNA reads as TGTGCCAGCAGCCGAGAGCCTCTCTATGGCTACACCTTC.

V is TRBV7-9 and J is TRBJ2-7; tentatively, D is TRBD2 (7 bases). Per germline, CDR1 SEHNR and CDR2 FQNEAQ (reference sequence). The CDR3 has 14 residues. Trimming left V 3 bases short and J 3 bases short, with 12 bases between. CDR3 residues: CASSFGGGVYEQYF. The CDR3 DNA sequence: TGTGCCAGCAGCTTTGGAGGGGGGGTCTACGAGCAGTACTTC.

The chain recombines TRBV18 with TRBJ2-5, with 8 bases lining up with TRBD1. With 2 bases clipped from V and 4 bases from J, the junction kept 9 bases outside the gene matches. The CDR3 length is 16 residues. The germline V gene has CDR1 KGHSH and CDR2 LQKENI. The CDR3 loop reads CASSPTGQGGGETQYF. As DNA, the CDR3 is TGTGCCAGCTCACCAACCGGACAGGGAGGAGGAGAGACCCAGTACTTC.